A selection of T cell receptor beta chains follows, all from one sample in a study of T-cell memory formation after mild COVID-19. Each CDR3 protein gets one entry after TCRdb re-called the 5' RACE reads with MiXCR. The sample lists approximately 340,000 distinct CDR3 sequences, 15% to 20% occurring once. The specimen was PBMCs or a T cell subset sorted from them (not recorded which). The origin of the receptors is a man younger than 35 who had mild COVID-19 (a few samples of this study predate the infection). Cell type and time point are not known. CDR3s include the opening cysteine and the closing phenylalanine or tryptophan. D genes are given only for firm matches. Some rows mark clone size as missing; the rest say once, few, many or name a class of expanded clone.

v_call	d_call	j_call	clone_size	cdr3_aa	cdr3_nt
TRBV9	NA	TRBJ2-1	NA	CASSVDAGSSYNEQFF	TGTGCCAGCAGCGTAGATGCGGGGAGCTCCTACAATGAGCAGTTCTTC
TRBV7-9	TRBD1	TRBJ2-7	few	CASSSPGQGYEQYF	TGTGCCAGCAGCTCACCGGGACAGGGGTACGAGCAGTACTTC
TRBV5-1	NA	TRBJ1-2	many	CASSVEPNYGYTF	TGCGCCAGCAGCGTAGAACCTAACTATGGCTACACCTTC
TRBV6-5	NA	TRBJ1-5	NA	CASSFSGDNQPQHF	TGTGCCAGCAGTTTCTCAGGGGACAATCAGCCCCAGCATTTT
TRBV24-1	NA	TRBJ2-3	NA	CATSDPPRVGADTQYF	TGTGCCACCAGTGATCCCCCAAGGGTGGGGGCAGATACGCAGTATTTT
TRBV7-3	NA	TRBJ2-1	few	CASSLQGSDEQFF	TGTGCCAGCAGCTTACAGGGTAGCGATGAGCAGTTCTTC
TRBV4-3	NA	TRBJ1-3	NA	CASSQDSQITPGNTIYF	TGCGCCAGCAGCCAAGATTCACAGATCACGCCTGGAAACACCATATATTTT
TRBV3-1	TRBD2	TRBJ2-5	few	CASSQVSSGDGETQYF	TGTGCCAGCAGCCAAGTGTCTAGCGGGGATGGAGAGACCCAGTACTTC
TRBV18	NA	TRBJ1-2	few	CASSRNDGNYGYTF	TGTGCCAGCTCACGAAACGACGGAAACTATGGCTACACCTTC
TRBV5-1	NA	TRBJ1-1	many	CASSSLGVGSTEAFF	TGCGCCAGCAGCTCATTGGGGGTGGGGAGCACTGAAGCTTTCTTT
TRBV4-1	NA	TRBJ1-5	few	CASSQAGQPQHF	TGCGCCAGCAGCCAAGCAGGTCAGCCCCAGCATTTT
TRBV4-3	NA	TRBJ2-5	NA	CASSRHGTRVGETQYF	TGCGCCAGCAGCCGCCATGGGACGCGGGTGGGAGAGACCCAGTACTTC
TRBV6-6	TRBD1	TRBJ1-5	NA	CASRGLRQGNQPQHF	TGTGCCAGCAGGGGACTAAGACAGGGGAATCAGCCCCAGCATTTT
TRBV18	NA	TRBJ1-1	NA	CASSPPNAWGGTEAFF	TGTGCCAGCTCACCACCGAACGCTTGGGGTGGCACTGAAGCTTTCTTT
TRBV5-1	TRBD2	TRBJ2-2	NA	CASGRGESYTGELFF	TGCGCCAGCGGTCGGGGGGAAAGTTACACCGGGGAGCTGTTTTTT
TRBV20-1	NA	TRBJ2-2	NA	CSARDPGGNGELFF	TGCAGTGCTAGAGATCCGGGGGGCAACGGGGAGCTGTTTTTT
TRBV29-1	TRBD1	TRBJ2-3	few	CSVEEVDRGENTQYF	TGCAGCGTTGAAGAGGTGGACAGGGGCGAGAATACGCAGTATTTT
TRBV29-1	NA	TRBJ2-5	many	CSVSSPTGTEETQYF	TGCAGCGTTTCTTCACCTACCGGGACTGAAGAGACCCAGTACTTC
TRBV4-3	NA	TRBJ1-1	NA	CASGELGDTEAFF	TGCGCCAGCGGCGAACTGGGGGACACTGAAGCTTTCTTT
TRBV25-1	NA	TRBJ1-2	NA	CASMGDTNYGYTF	TGTGCCAGCATGGGGGATACTAACTATGGCTACACCTTC
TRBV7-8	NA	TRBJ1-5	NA	CASSAAPGYSNQPQHF	TGTGCCAGCAGCGCCGCGCCCGGTTACAGCAATCAGCCCCAGCATTTT
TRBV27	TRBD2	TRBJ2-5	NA	CASTQRSSGGQETQYF	TGTGCCAGCACCCAGAGGTCTAGCGGGGGCCAAGAGACCCAGTACTTC
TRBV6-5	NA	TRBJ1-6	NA	CASSVQGFHNSPLHF	TGTGCCAGCAGCGTCCAGGGGTTCCATAATTCACCCCTCCACTTT
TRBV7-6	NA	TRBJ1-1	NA	CASSLRVDTEAFF	TGTGCCAGCAGCTTACGGGTTGACACTGAAGCTTTCTTT
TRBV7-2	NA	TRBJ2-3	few	CASSSLFAPGADTQYF	TGTGCCAGCAGCTCCCTCTTCGCTCCAGGGGCAGATACGCAGTATTTT
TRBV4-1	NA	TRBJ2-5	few	CASSQRGGRETQYF	TGCGCCAGCAGCCAAAGGGGGGGCCGGGAGACCCAGTACTTC
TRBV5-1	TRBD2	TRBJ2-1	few	CASSFGGGTYNEQFF	TGCGCCAGCAGCTTTGGCGGGGGTACCTACAATGAGCAGTTCTTC
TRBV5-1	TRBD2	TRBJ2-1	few	CASSFFTSGGYNEQFF	TGCGCCAGCAGCTTCTTCACTAGCGGGGGTTACAATGAGCAGTTCTTC
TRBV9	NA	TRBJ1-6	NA	CASSVSSNNSPLHF	TGTGCCAGCAGCGTATCCAGCAATAATTCACCCCTCCACTTT
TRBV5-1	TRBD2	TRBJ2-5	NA	CASSLVLAGPWEETQYF	TGCGCCAGCAGCCTGGTACTAGCGGGGCCGTGGGAAGAGACCCAGTACTTC
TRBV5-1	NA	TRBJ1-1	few	CASRPLGSTEAFF	TGCGCCAGCAGACCACTCGGAAGTACTGAAGCTTTCTTT
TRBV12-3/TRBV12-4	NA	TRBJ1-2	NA	CASRPGGSGYTF	TGTGCCAGCAGACCAGGAGGCTCTGGCTACACCTTC
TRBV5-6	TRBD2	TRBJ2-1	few	CASSSAGTSGGSSYNEQFF	TGTGCCAGCAGCTCCGCCGGGACTAGCGGGGGTTCCTCCTACAATGAGCAGTTCTTC
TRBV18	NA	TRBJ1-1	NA	CASSPPNRDTEAFF	TGTGCCAGCTCACCACCGAATCGGGACACTGAAGCTTTCTTT
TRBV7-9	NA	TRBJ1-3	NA	CASSLPRQDSGNTIYF	TGTGCCAGCAGCCTGCCGAGACAGGACTCTGGAAACACCATATATTTT
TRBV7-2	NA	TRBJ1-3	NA	CASSLQTLSGNTIYF	TGTGCCAGCAGCTTGCAGACCCTCTCTGGAAACACCATATATTTT
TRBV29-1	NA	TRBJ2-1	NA	CSVVASVRNEQFF	TGCAGCGTTGTGGCTAGCGTGAGGAATGAGCAGTTCTTC
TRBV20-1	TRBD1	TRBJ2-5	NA	CSARGRGLDRETQYF	TGCAGTGCTAGGGGTAGGGGGCTGGATCGAGAGACCCAGTACTTC
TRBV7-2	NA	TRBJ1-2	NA	CASSSAGPDGNYGYTF	TGTGCCAGCAGTTCAGCGGGCCCGGACGGTAACTATGGCTACACCTTC
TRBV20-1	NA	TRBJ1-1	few	CSARRQALLVAFF	TGCAGTGCTAGGAGACAGGCCCTCTTGGTCGCTTTCTTT
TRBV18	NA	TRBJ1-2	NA	CASSETEAHYGYTF	TGTGCCAGCTCAGAGACAGAGGCGCACTATGGCTACACCTTC
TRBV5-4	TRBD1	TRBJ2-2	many	CASSLALTGGRDTGELFF	TGTGCCAGCAGCTTGGCCCTCACAGGGGGCAGGGACACCGGGGAGCTGTTTTTT
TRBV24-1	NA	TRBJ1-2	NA	CATSDTTGLGYTF	TGTGCCACCAGTGATACGACAGGCTTGGGCTACACCTTC
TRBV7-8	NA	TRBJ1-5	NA	CATTPGSSNQPQHF	TGTGCCACGACCCCAGGGAGTAGCAATCAGCCCCAGCATTTT
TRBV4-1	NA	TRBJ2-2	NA	CASQDSGGAGELFF	TGCGCCAGCCAAGACAGTGGTGGGGCCGGGGAGCTGTTTTTT
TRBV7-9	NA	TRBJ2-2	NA	CASDHEKNTGELFF	TGTGCCAGCGACCACGAGAAGAACACCGGGGAGCTGTTTTTT
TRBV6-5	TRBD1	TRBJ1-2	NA	CASRGRTGGVGGYTF	TGTGCCAGCAGGGGACGGACAGGGGGTGTGGGTGGCTACACCTTC
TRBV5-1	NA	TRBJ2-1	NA	CASSLVGVGVYNEQFF	TGCGCCAGCAGCTTGGTCGGAGTCGGTGTCTACAATGAGCAGTTCTTC
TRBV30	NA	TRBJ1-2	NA	CAWSTRPGYTF	TGTGCCTGGAGTACCCGGCCTGGCTACACCTTC
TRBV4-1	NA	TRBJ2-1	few	CASSQIPGLENEQFF	TGCGCCAGCAGCCAAATCCCGGGACTGGAAAATGAGCAGTTCTTC
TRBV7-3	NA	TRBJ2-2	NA	CASSLSGLGGTGELFF	TGTGCCAGCAGCTTATCCGGGCTAGGTGGCACCGGGGAGCTGTTTTTT
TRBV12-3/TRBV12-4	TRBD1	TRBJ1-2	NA	CASSPRDRVNYGYTF	TGTGCCAGCAGTCCGAGGGACAGGGTTAACTATGGCTACACCTTC
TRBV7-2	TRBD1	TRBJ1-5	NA	CASSLNQGGNQPQHF	TGTGCCAGCAGCTTAAATCAGGGGGGGAATCAGCCCCAGCATTTT
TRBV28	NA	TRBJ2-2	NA	CSSIPGSANTGELFF	TGTTCCAGCATACCGGGGAGCGCGAACACCGGGGAGCTGTTTTTT
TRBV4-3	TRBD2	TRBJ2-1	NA	CASSQEGTSRGNEQFF	TGCGCCAGCAGCCAAGAGGGGACTAGTCGGGGCAATGAGCAGTTCTTC